The 15 T cell receptor beta chains given below trace back to one sample, sequenced in a study of blood T cell repertoires in COVID-19. Profiling relied on immunoSEQ multiplex PCR, and the TCRdb table lists in-frame clones only, not all of them. The table has a few hundred thousand clones, less than 90% seen once. The material sequenced was PBMCs or T cells enriched from blood (not recorded which). The receptors here all came from a woman aged 30 to 39 who had recovered from COVID-19.

This clone was seen more than once but under ten times. The chain is built from TRBV12-2 and TRBJ2-1; the table's D gene call, TRBD2, was not cross checked with the DNA. TRBV12-2 is labeled a pseudogene. This CDR3 has 19 residues. CDR3 in DNA: TGTGCAAGTCGCTTAGCGCCGTCCCGGCGGGGATCGGCCCGCCGGGAGCAGTTCTTC. It translates to CASRLAPSRRGSARREQFF.

This sequence joins TRBV27 and TRBJ2-1; TRBD2 aligns across 13 bases. CDR3 length: 15 amino acids. V lost 4 bases and J lost 5; bases outside the gene matches: 2. Germline CDR1 reads MNHEY; CDR2 reads SMNVEV (reference sequence). The CDR3 region is CASSWGTSGDNEQFF. The CDR3 DNA reads TGTGCCAGCAGTTGGGGGACTAGCGGGGACAATGAGCAGTTCTTC.

The chain links TRBV19 to TRBJ2-1, with 7 bases fitting TRBD2. V gave up 1 base and J gave up 2 bases; unmatched junction bases: 8. Germline V lookup: CDR1 LNHDA, CDR2 SQIVND (reference sequence). The CDR3 consists of 17 residues. CDR3 protein: CASSIVMSGTPYNEQFF. CDR3 coding DNA: TGTGCCAGTAGTATAGTTATGAGCGGGACTCCCTACAATGAGCAGTTCTTC.

This clone has only a few counts. The CDR3 DNA reads as TGTGCCAGCAGCGTTCGAGGGGAAATGGGACTAGCGGCAGTCCGGAGCACAGATACGCAGTATTTT. It yields the protein CASSVRGEMGLAAVRSTDTQYF. This chain links TRBV9 with TRBJ2-3; TRBD2 matches at 11 bases. After removal of 2 bases from V and 0 bases from J, the junction contained 20 bases not matched to a gene. Germline lookup yields CDR1 SGDLS and CDR2 YYNGEE. The CDR3 loop spans 22 amino acids.

This clone was counted once. The V gene is TRBV19, the J gene TRBJ2-7; TRBD2 agrees at 7 bases. CDR1 and CDR2 from the germline V gene are LNHDA and SQIVND (reference sequence). This CDR3 region has 12 residues. V was pared by 7 bases and J by 7 bases, with 7 bases of the junction left unmatched. DNA of the CDR3: TGTGCCAGTATGGGGGGGTCACGGGAGCAGTACTTC. Translated: CASMGGSREQYF.

V usage is TRBV5-1 and J usage is TRBJ1-3, with 10 bases matching TRBD1. The junction had 3 bases not matched to a gene; V was cut back by 3 bases and J by 3 bases. CDR3 length: 15 residues. Germline CDR1 is SGHRS and CDR2 is YFSETQ. The CDR3 reads CASSSTGGVGNTIYF. As DNA, the CDR3 is TGCGCCAGCAGCTCGACAGGGGGCGTTGGAAACACCATATATTTT.

This chain joins TRBV18 and TRBJ2-7, with 14 positions matching TRBD2. The junction had 10 bases not matched to a gene; V was cut back by 6 bases and J by 3 bases. The germline CDR1 and CDR2 sequences are KGHSH and LQKENI. There are 17 residues in the CDR3. The DNA of the CDR3 is TGTGCCAGCTCTCAGGGACTAGCGGGAGCAGGTCTCTACGAGCAGTACTTC. Its protein product is CASSQGLAGAGLYEQYF.

The chain employs TRBV18 and TRBJ2-7; D is perhaps TRBD1 (6 bases). The CDR3 loop spans 17 amino acids. Trimming removed 1 base at V and 1 base at J, with 17 bases between. Germline V gives CDR1 KGHSH, CDR2 LQKENI. The DNA for the CDR3 is TGTGCCAGCTCACCACGAGGCATTCAGGGGCCATCCTACGAGCAGTACTTC. Encoded protein: CASSPRGIQGPSYEQYF.

The chain carries TRBV20-1 and TRBJ1-1; D is uncertain. The V end was cut by 5 bases, the J end by 1 base, with 5 bases between. The length of the CDR3 is 11 residues. Germline V gene data show CDR1 as DFQATT and CDR2 as SNEGSKA (reference sequence). The CDR3 DNA reads as TGCAGTGCTTTAGAGAACACTGAAGCTTTCTTT. It is translated as CSALENTEAFF.

The chain uses TRBV5-1 and TRBJ2-1; tentative D call: TRBD1 (6 bases). This CDR3 is built from 13 residues. The germline gives CDR1 SGHRS, CDR2 YFSETQ. V shed 7 bases and J shed 6 bases, with 14 bases lying between them. This CDR3 is CASHTTGSNEQFF. CDR3 sequence (DNA): TGCGCCAGCCATACCACAGGGAGCAATGAGCAGTTCTTC.

This clone was recorded a few times. The chain uses TRBV3-1 (or the pseudogene TRBV3-2) and TRBJ2-2; 7 bases are a match to TRBD2. Germline CDR1 reads LGHDT; CDR2 reads YNNKEL (reference sequence). The CDR3 is made up of 17 amino acids. Losses at the gene ends were 4 bases for V and 7 bases for J; bases not matched to a gene: 15. The CDR3 protein is CASSLGTEGGRFGELFF. For the CDR3, the DNA is TGTGCCAGCAGCCTCGGTACCGAGGGAGGGAGATTCGGGGAGCTGTTTTTT.

The rearrangement links TRBV4-1 to TRBJ1-5; TRBD1 is a possible D gene (5 bases). Per germline, CDR1 MGHRA and CDR2 YSYEKL. V was pared by 4 bases and J by 6 bases, with 16 bases between. The CDR3 sequence is 15 residues long. For the CDR3, the DNA is TGCGCCAGCAGCCTGTTTCCCCAGGGAGGTCAGCCCCAGCATTTT. Its translation is CASSLFPQGGQPQHF.

The chain uses TRBV13 and TRBJ1-1; 7 bases fit TRBD1. Looked up from germline, CDR1 is PRHDT and CDR2 is FYEKMQ (reference sequence). The CDR3 contains 14 residues. The V segment lost 5 bases and the J segment 4 bases; nucleotides outside the gene matches: 7. DNA for the CDR3: TGTGCCAGCAGCCCGACAGGGATGGTCACTGAAGCTTTCTTT. Translated, it gives CASSPTGMVTEAFF. The full variable domain, completed using reference TRBV13 and TRBJ1-1, is AAGVIQSPRHLIKEKRETATLKCYPIPRHDTVYWYQQGPGQDPQFLISFYEKMQSDKGSIPDRFSAQQFSDYHSELNMSSLELGDSALYFCASSPTGMVTEAFFGQGTRLTVV.

This clone was observed once. The chain joins TRBV6-5 to TRBJ1-2, with no clear D. Germline CDR1 is MNHEY and CDR2 is SVGAGI. Deletions cut 7 bases from V and 1 base from J, with 7 bases between. This CDR3 is built from 12 residues. CDR3 residues: CASTPINYGYTF. The CDR3 region has the DNA TGTGCCAGCACCCCCATTAACTATGGCTACACCTTC.

The chain recombines TRBV5-1 with TRBJ2-5; D not certain. In germline, CDR1 is SGHRS, CDR2 YFSETQ. The CDR3 extends over 13 amino acids. V lost 4 bases to trimming and J lost 5 bases, with 12 bases between them. CDR3 sequence reads: CASSPTMRETQYF. CDR3 nucleotide sequence: TGCGCCAGCAGCCCTACCATGCGGGAGACCCAGTACTTC.